This TCR beta chain was recovered during a study of T cell changes during pregnancy in multiple sclerosis. There are a few counts of this clone. Clones were sequenced by immunoSEQ multiplex PCR, and TCRdb holds only the in-frame ones, with some missing. The sample lists about 22,000 clones, around 90% occurring once. J was trimmed by 8 bases and V by 5 bases; bases with no gene match: 8. Germline values: CDR1 SEHNR, CDR2 FQNEAQ (reference sequence). CDR3 length: 14 residues. Sequenced material: CD4+ T cells from peripheral blood mononuclear cells, taken in the second trimester of pregnancy. This receptor was identified in a female donor in good health, enrolled as a control in a pregnancy study. This sequence joins TRBV7-9 and TRBJ1-4, with 7 positions matching TRBD1. The CDR3 nucleotides read TGTGCCAGCAGCCCAGACAGGGAGGACGAAAAACTGTTTTTT. This sequence encodes CASSPDREDEKLFF.